The clone carrying this T cell receptor beta chain was seen only a few times. Its antigen is not known. The CDR3 sequence is 15 residues long. In germline, CDR1 is LGHNA, CDR2 YSLEER. V was cut by 0 bases and J by 6 bases, with 13 bases left in between. CD4+ naive, central memory, regulatory and stem cell-like memory subsets were isolated by sorting on CD45RO/CCR7/CD25/CD127/CD95/CD27. The entirety of the isolated RNA underwent reverse transcription, so expressed TCRB transcripts were sequenced. Generated by immunoSEQ multiplex PCR, the TCRdb table keeps only in-frame clones and is missing some. Among around 130,000 clones listed, 16% were seen once. This specimen belongs to a study of beta chain features in type 1 diabetes. The study's findings and limits: Patients showed naive, central memory and Treg TCRB repertoires that appeared more similar than those of healthy donors. Shortening that was moderate but significant affected the TCRB CDR3s of Type 1 diabetes patients in all four CD4+ subsets.

The chain carries TRBV4-3 and TRBJ2-3, with unresolved D. The sample was central memory CD4+ T cells from blood. The TCR comes from a man aged 30 to 45 with type 1 diabetes. As DNA, the CDR3 is TGCGCCAGCAGCCAAGAAAAGCGACCGGCGGATACGCAGTATTTT. The encoded protein is CASSQEKRPADTQYF.